The 22 T cell receptor beta chains listed next were all sequenced from one sample in a study of Tregs in tolerant kidney transplant recipients. Recipients received nonmyeloablative bone marrow transplants from related graft donors, with transient mixed chimerism. TCRdb keeps only in-frame clones here, not all; method: immunoSEQ multiplex PCR. The data hold about 64,000 clones, with approximately 89% observed a single time. The starting material was CD4+ T cells from blood (PBMCs), obtained 6 months after the transplant. The receptors shown here come from a human patient who received a combined kidney and bone marrow transplant. Some T cells may be supplied by the graft donor.

Comment on this clone: At one end the junction does not follow the germline gene, possibly because of a read error. The same CDR3 is also encoded by other DNA sequences in this sample. This rearrangement joins TRBV27 to TRBJ2-1, with TRBD2 identical over 7 bases. The CDR3 runs to 17 residues. The germline V gene encodes CDR1 MNHEY and CDR2 SMNVEV (reference sequence). CDR3 coding DNA: TGTGCCAGCAGCCTCCCCCGGTCGGGAGGCTCCTACAATGAACAGTTCTTC. Residues: CASSLPRSGGSYNEQFF.

CDR3 sequence (DNA): TGCGCCAGCAGCTTGCAAGCGGGGGGGAGTGCAGATACGCAGTATTTT. Its protein is CASSLQAGGSADTQYF. The chain uses TRBV5-1 and TRBJ2-3; 10 nucleotides agree with TRBD2. V shed 1 base, J shed 4 bases, and the junction held 6 bases outside the gene matches. Germline V lookup: CDR1 SGHRS, CDR2 YFSETQ. The CDR3 runs to 16 residues.

The V call is TRBV5-6, the J call TRBJ2-1, with a tentative D call TRBD2 (5 bases). The CDR3 spans 15 residues. The V gene's germline CDR1 is SGHDT and CDR2 YYEEEE. The V gene lost 4 bases and the J gene lost 7 bases, with 18 bases spanning the gap. The CDR3 is CASSRTYNRVNEQFF. In nucleotides, the CDR3 is TGTGCCAGCAGCAGGACTTACAACCGAGTAAATGAGCAGTTCTTC.

The rearrangement joins TRBV2 to TRBJ1-2; D is perhaps TRBD1 (5 bases). Trimming stripped 6 bases from V and 6 bases from J, with 14 bases between. Germline CDR1 and CDR2: SNHLY and FYNNEI. The CDR3 loop spans 13 amino acids. The DNA of the CDR3 is TGTGCCAGCAGACGGGAGGGACGTCATGGCTACACCTTC. This translates into CASRREGRHGYTF.

This clone has more than one count but fewer than ten. This chain connects TRBV4-1 to TRBJ1-4; tentatively, D is TRBD1 (6 bases). CDR1 and CDR2 (germline): MGHRA, YSYEKL. This CDR3 spans 16 amino acids. The ends were cut back, 4 bases at V and 4 bases at J, with 16 bases in the middle. CDR3 in DNA: TGCGCCAGCAGCCGTTCTGGGGACACACTTAATGAAAAACTGTTTTTT. It specifies CASSRSGDTLNEKLFF.

The chain combines TRBV20-1 with TRBJ1-1; weak D call: TRBD1 (5 bases). This CDR3 is built from 11 residues. Germline V gene lookup returns CDR1 DFQATT and CDR2 SNEGSKA (reference sequence). Trimming stripped 3 bases from V and 7 bases from J, with 9 bases between. CDR3 loop: CSARGGVEAFF. For the CDR3, the DNA is TGCAGTGCTAGGGGAGGGGTTGAAGCTTTCTTT.

A remark on this clone: At one end the junction does not follow the germline gene, possibly because of a read error. At the DNA level, this CDR3 is encoded by other sequences in the same sample as well. The chain is built from TRBV5-1 and TRBJ1-6, with TRBD1 matching 8 bases. Germline-derived CDR1 and CDR2 are SGHRS and YFSETQ. The CDR3 contains 17 residues. This CDR3 reads CASSLDDRGTYNSPLHF. The DNA for the CDR3 is TGCGCCAGCAGCTTGGACGACAGGGGTACATATAATTCCCCCCTCCACTTT.

The V and J genes are TRBV5-1 and TRBJ2-5, with TRBD2 as a possible D gene (5 bases). Near its end, the DNA agrees better with TRBJ2-7, so the J call may be wrong. Germline values: CDR1 SGHRS, CDR2 YFSETQ. The CDR3 extends over 16 amino acids. Here the CDR3 DNA reads TGCGCCAGCAGCCCGGCGGGCTCGGGCTTTCGGTACGAGCAGTACTTC. Its translation: CASSPAGSGFRYEQYF.

The chain combines TRBV4-3 with TRBJ1-1; the match to TRBD1 covers 7 bases. V gave up 1 base and J gave up 6 bases; unmatched junction bases: 8. The CDR3 loop spans 15 amino acids. Germline V CDR1 and CDR2: LGHNA, YSLEER. The CDR3 region is CASSQAKNRGAEAFF. Here the CDR3 DNA reads TGCGCCAGCAGCCAAGCCAAGAACAGGGGAGCTGAAGCTTTCTTT.

The V gene is TRBV7-2, the J gene TRBJ1-2, with 9 bases fitting TRBD1. Germline V gene data show CDR1 as SGHTA and CDR2 as FQGNSA. Trimming removed 3 bases from V and 5 bases from J; junction bases left unmatched: 4. This CDR3 contains 14 residues. The CDR3 nucleotides are TGTGCCAGCAGCTTCGGACAGGGGAGATATGGCTACACCTTC. Amino acid sequence: CASSFGQGRYGYTF. Complete variable domain (other parts from reference TRBV7-2 and TRBJ1-2): GAGVSQSPSNKVTEKGKDVELRCDPISGHTALYWYRQSLGQGLEFLIYFQGNSAPDKSGLPSDRFSAERTGGSVSTLTIQRTQQEDSAVYLCASSFGQGRYGYTFGSGTRLTVV.

The J gene is TRBJ2-2, the V gene TRBV7-9; D is possibly TRBD1 (5 bases). This CDR3 spans 14 amino acids. Germline CDR1 reads SEHNR; CDR2 reads FQNEAQ (reference sequence). With 11 bases removed from V and 4 bases from J, the gap between germline ends came to 17 bases. CDR3: CASDPGSVTGELFF. CDR3 nucleotide sequence: TGTGCCTCAGACCCAGGGTCGGTCACCGGGGAGCTGTTTTTT.

The rearrangement links TRBV2 to TRBJ2-7, with a tentative D call TRBD1 (6 bases). CDR1 and CDR2 from the germline V gene are SNHLY and FYNNEI. There are 12 residues in the CDR3. V was trimmed by 6 bases and J by 3 bases, leaving 9 bases between them. This CDR3 is CASRGDNYEQYF. CDR3 in DNA: TGTGCCAGCAGGGGGGACAACTACGAGCAGTACTTC.

The chain links TRBV7-2 to TRBJ1-1; tentatively, D is TRBD1 (5 bases). Looked up from germline, CDR1 is SGHTA and CDR2 is FQGNSA. The CDR3 covers 13 residues. V lost 5 bases and J lost 7, with 14 bases in between. CDR3 sequence reads: CASSPRGGDEAFF. The DNA of the CDR3 is TGTGCCAGCAGCCCCCGGGGGGGGGATGAAGCTTTCTTT.

J is TRBJ2-3 and V is TRBV7-9, with TRBD1 matching 12 bases. CDR1 SEHNR and CDR2 FQNEAQ come from the germline V gene (reference sequence). V gave up 5 bases and J gave up 1 base; unmatched junction bases: 7. The CDR3 sequence is 17 residues long. CDR3 loop: CASSPRDRGLRTDTQYF. The DNA for the CDR3 is TGTGCCAGCAGCCCTCGGGACAGGGGGCTGCGCACAGATACGCAGTATTTT. The complete variable domain, with remaining parts taken from reference TRBV7-9 and TRBJ2-3, reads DTGVSQNPRHKITKRGQNVTFRCDPISEHNRLYWYRQTLGQGPEFLTYFQNEAQLEKSRLLSDRFSAERPKGSFSTLEIQRTEQGDSAMYLCASSPRDRGLRTDTQYFGPGTRLTVL.

Of note for this clone: The identical CDR3 is also encoded by other nucleotide sequences in the sample. The V call is TRBV7-9, the J call TRBJ1-6, with 8 bases aligning to TRBD1. Germline CDR1 SEHNR, CDR2 FQNEAQ (reference sequence). Trimming at V came to 2 bases and at J to 13 bases, leaving 16 bases not matched to a gene. The CDR3 is 17 amino acids. The CDR3 here is CASSLPFPRTGNSPLHF. CDR3 coding DNA: TGTGCCAGCAGCTTACCATTCCCCCGGACAGGGAACTCCCCCCTCCACTTT.

This clone has more than one count but fewer than ten. The chain has TRBV9 and TRBJ2-5; tentative D call: TRBD1 (5 bases). V lost 4 bases and J 3 bases, leaving 13 bases between the germline ends. Germline V gene sequence: CDR1 SGDLS, CDR2 YYNGEE. The CDR3 extends over 14 amino acids. DNA of the CDR3: TGTGCCAGCAGCCCTCGAGACAGAGAAGAGACCCAGTACTTC. Encoded protein: CASSPRDREETQYF.

To note about this clone: The germline gene is not matched at one end of the junction; a read error may be the cause. J is TRBJ2-5 and V is TRBV2; D not resolved. Germline V gene lookup returns CDR1 SNHLY and CDR2 FYNNEI. The CDR3 is 13 amino acids. The CDR3 spells CASSEDIPETQYF. The CDR3, as DNA: TGTGCCAGCAGCGAAGACATACCCGAGACCCAGTACTTC.

Only a few counts were recorded for this clone. The J gene is TRBJ2-1, the V gene TRBV7-9, with 9 bases aligning to TRBD2. The germline V gene encodes CDR1 SEHNR and CDR2 FQNEAQ (reference sequence). The CDR3 runs 17 residues. V trimming: 3 bases; J trimming: 3 bases; junction bases outside the gene matches: 9. The CDR3 DNA is TGTGCCAGCAGCTTCGCCACACTTAGCGGGAGCTACAATGAGCAGTTCTTC. It codes for CASSFATLSGSYNEQFF. Full variable domain (rest looked up from reference TRBV7-9 and TRBJ2-1): DTGVSQNPRHKITKRGQNVTFRCDPISEHNRLYWYRQTLGQGPEFLTYFQNEAQLEKSRLLSDRFSAERPKGSFSTLEIQRTEQGDSAMYLCASSFATLSGSYNEQFFGPGTRLTVL.

The chain combines TRBV27 with TRBJ2-3; TRBD2 matches 12 bases. The CDR3 sequence is 17 residues long. Trimming removed 5 bases from V and 1 base from J; junction bases left unmatched: 7. Per germline, CDR1 MNHEY and CDR2 SMNVEV (reference sequence). The CDR3 coding sequence is TGTGCCAGCAGTCGACTAGCGGGAGTGGTGGGCACAGATACGCAGTATTTT. Protein sequence: CASSRLAGVVGTDTQYF.

The chain links TRBV28 to TRBJ2-4; 7 bases match TRBD1. This CDR3 contains 22 residues. CDR1 and CDR2 (germline): MDHEN, SYDVKM. J was trimmed by 0 bases and V by 2 bases; bases with no gene match: 22. CDR3 in amino acids: CASSLAPPNRGMPALAKNIQYF. CDR3 coding DNA: TGTGCCAGCAGTTTAGCCCCCCCGAACAGGGGAATGCCTGCACTAGCCAAAAACATTCAGTACTTC.

The chain combines TRBV4-1 with TRBJ1-4; TRBD1 matches 7 bases. Per the germline V gene, CDR1 is MGHRA and CDR2 is YSYEKL. This CDR3 contains 17 residues. Trimming at V came to 2 bases and at J to 3 bases, leaving 9 bases not matched to a gene. CDR3 in amino acids: CASSQLTSGQPNEKLFF. CDR3 DNA: TGCGCCAGCAGCCAACTAACCTCGGGACAGCCTAATGAAAAACTGTTTTTT.

V and J are TRBV10-3 and TRBJ2-7; 8 bases match TRBD1. Unmatched junction bases numbered 3, after V lost 2 bases and J lost 6 bases. The CDR3 length is 13 residues. Per germline, CDR1 ENHRY and CDR2 SYGVKD. This CDR3 is CAISEGRGPEQYF. The CDR3 nucleotides read TGTGCCATCAGTGAGGGCAGGGGGCCCGAGCAGTACTTC.